This passage covers 25 T cell receptor beta chains from one sample sequenced in a study of blood T cell repertoires in COVID-19. Sequenced by immunoSEQ multiplex PCR; TCRdb stores in-frame clones only, minus some. The data hold 250,000 or so clones, with roughly 84% observed a single time. The specimen sequenced was PBMCs or T cells enriched from blood (not recorded which). These receptors all come from a man aged 50 or older who had recovered from COVID-19.

This clone was detected a few times. The rearrangement links TRBV11-3 to TRBJ2-7; 11 nucleotides agree with TRBD2. CDR3 length: 17 residues. The J segment lost 3 bases and the V segment lost 1 base, leaving 8 bases of the junction unmatched. Germline V gene sequence: CDR1 SGHNT, CDR2 YENEEA. The CDR3 DNA follows: TGTGCCAGCAGCTTAGCCAACGGACTAGCGGGCCACTACGAGCAGTACTTC. Its protein is CASSLANGLAGHYEQYF.

This clone was seen only once. The V gene is TRBV7-2, the J gene TRBJ1-6; D remains unclear. Germline CDR1 reads SGHTA; CDR2 reads FQGNSA. The CDR3 runs to 14 residues. With 1 base removed from V and 8 bases from J, the gap between germline ends came to 9 bases. CDR3 in DNA: TGTGCCAGCAGCTTAGTACCGGCGGATTCACCCCTCCACTTT. Amino acids: CASSLVPADSPLHF.

This chain uses TRBV11-1 with TRBJ2-1; 9 bases are a match to TRBD1. The CDR3 loop spans 16 amino acids. Germline CDR1 reads SGHAT; CDR2 reads FQDESV (reference sequence). Unmatched junction bases numbered 7, after V lost 4 bases and J lost 3 bases. CDR3 protein: CASSSRQGGFYNEQFF. In DNA form, the CDR3 reads TGTGCCAGCAGCTCCCGACAGGGGGGATTCTACAATGAGCAGTTCTTC.

This chain links TRBV5-1 with TRBJ1-6; D uncertain. The CDR3 consists of 15 residues. The ends were cut back, 3 bases at V and 8 bases at J, with 15 bases in the middle. Germline V lookup: CDR1 SGHRS, CDR2 YFSETQ. Here the CDR3 reads CASSSGSHRDSPLHF. As DNA, the CDR3 is TGCGCCAGCAGCTCGGGGAGTCATCGCGATTCACCCCTCCACTTT.

V is TRBV18 and J is TRBJ1-5; 7 bases agree with TRBD1. The CDR3 is 15 residues long. V lost 3 bases and J lost 6; bases outside the gene matches: 8. Germline CDR1 KGHSH, CDR2 LQKENI. The CDR3 DNA reads as TGTGCCAGCTCACCCCTGCTAGGGGGCGGTCAGCCCCAGCATTTT. Translation: CASSPLLGGGQPQHF.

The J gene is TRBJ2-1, the V gene TRBV7-9; 8 nucleotides align to TRBD2. V lost 0 bases and J lost 6; bases outside the gene matches: 10. Germline-derived CDR1 and CDR2 are SEHNR and FQNEAQ (reference sequence). The CDR3 is 17 amino acids. The CDR3: CASSLARGDGGANEQFF. The CDR3 nucleotides read TGTGCCAGCAGCTTAGCGAGGGGGGACGGGGGGGCCAATGAGCAGTTCTTC. Variable domain in full (rest from reference TRBV7-9 and TRBJ2-1): DTGVSQNPRHKITKRGQNVTFRCDPISEHNRLYWYRQTLGQGPEFLTYFQNEAQLEKSRLLSDRFSAERPKGSFSTLEIQRTEQGDSAMYLCASSLARGDGGANEQFFGPGTRLTVL.

The rearrangement joins TRBV11-1 to TRBJ2-1; a weak D match, TRBD2 (6 bases). The CDR3 loop spans 16 amino acids. Trimming cost V 1 base and J 4 bases, with 14 bases left between them. CDR1 and CDR2 (germline): SGHAT, FQDESV (reference sequence). The CDR3 DNA sequence: TGTGCCAGCAGCTTAGGAGGTCTAGCGATTTACAATGAGCAGTTCTTC. The encoded protein is CASSLGGLAIYNEQFF.

This sequence joins TRBV7-6 and TRBJ2-6, with 9 bases that match TRBD1. Germline V gene lookup returns CDR1 SGHVS and CDR2 FNYEAQ. V shed 5 bases, J shed 0 bases, and the junction held 11 bases outside the gene matches. This CDR3 region has 19 residues. The CDR3 nucleotides are TGTGCCAGCAGCACCCGATGGGGACAGGGAGACTCTGGGGCCAACGTCCTGACTTTC. This gives the protein CASSTRWGQGDSGANVLTF.

In the case of this clone: One end of the junction varies from germline; a read error may be responsible. This chain connects TRBV4-1 to TRBJ2-7; a weak D match, TRBD1 (5 bases). The length of the CDR3 is 15 residues. The V gene's germline CDR1 is MGHRA and CDR2 YSYEKL. CDR3 bases: TGCGCCAGCACCCAAGCGCTTACAGGCCTTTACGAGCAGTACTTC. Translated, it gives CASTQALTGLYEQYF.

The table lists this clone with a few counts. The chain combines TRBV6-5 with TRBJ1-2; 7 nucleotides align to TRBD1. The CDR3 covers 12 residues. The germline V gene has CDR1 MNHEY and CDR2 SVGAGI. The ends lost 8 bases at V and 4 bases at J; junction bases unmatched: 4. This chain's CDR3 is CASANRGYGYTF. CDR3 DNA sequence: TGTGCCAGCGCCAACAGGGGCTATGGCTACACCTTC.

The chain carries TRBV10-2 and TRBJ2-5; D gene uncertain. Trimming took off 5 bases at V and 2 bases at J, with 9 bases between the two ends. This CDR3 is 13 amino acids long. Germline V lookup: CDR1 WSHSY, CDR2 SAAADI. CDR3 sequence: CASSTQQQETQYF. The CDR3 DNA reads TGCGCCAGCAGTACACAGCAACAAGAGACCCAGTACTTC.

The chain uses TRBV18 and TRBJ2-1; 13 bases map to TRBD2. Germline lookup yields CDR1 KGHSH and CDR2 LQKENI. This CDR3 is built from 16 residues. Unmatched junction bases numbered 10, after V lost 8 bases and J lost 6 bases. The CDR3 region is CASPPPGLAGFNEQFF. CDR3 nucleotide sequence: TGTGCCAGCCCCCCGCCGGGACTAGCGGGGTTCAATGAGCAGTTCTTC. Based on the CDR3 plus reference TRBV18 and TRBJ2-1, the full variable domain is NAGVMQNPRHLVRRRGQEARLRCSPMKGHSHVYWYRQLPEEGLKFMVYLQKENIIDESGMPKERFSAEFPKEGPSILRIQQVVRGDSAAYFCASPPPGLAGFNEQFFGPGTRLTVL.

The chain has TRBV18 and TRBJ2-7, with 14 bases aligning to TRBD2. In germline, CDR1 is KGHSH, CDR2 LQKENI. J lost 5 bases, V lost 3 bases, and 12 bases had no gene match. The CDR3 spans 18 residues. As DNA, the CDR3 is TGTGCCAGCTCACCCCTCGCCGGGACTAGCGGGAGTCACCACGAGCAGTACTTC. Translating gives CASSPLAGTSGSHHEQYF.

J is TRBJ2-6 and V is TRBV19; D ambiguous. V lost 7 bases, J lost 0 bases, and 10 bases lay in between. This CDR3 spans 15 amino acids. Germline CDR1 reads LNHDA; CDR2 reads SQIVND (reference sequence). The CDR3 nucleotides read TGTGCCAGTAATCTAGGTGGCTCTGGGGCCAACGTCCTGACTTTC. Translated: CASNLGGSGANVLTF.

As DNA, the CDR3 is TGTGCCAGCAGCCCGGGACTTGAAACAGATACGCAGTATTTT. Protein: CASSPGLETDTQYF. The rearrangement links TRBV7-3 to TRBJ2-3; a weak D match, TRBD2 (6 bases). V shed 5 bases and J shed 3 bases, with 12 bases lying between them. The CDR3 is 14 residues long. Germline CDR1 reads SGHTA; CDR2 reads FQGTGA.

J is TRBJ2-6 and V is TRBV19; D is possibly TRBD1 (5 bases). CDR1 and CDR2 from the germline V gene are LNHDA and SQIVND (reference sequence). Trimming shortened V by 2 bases and J by 2 bases, and 13 bases separated the two germline ends. CDR3 size: 17 residues. This CDR3 is CASSILQGLAGANVLTF. The CDR3 coding sequence is TGTGCCAGTAGTATATTGCAGGGTCTAGCTGGGGCCAACGTCCTGACTTTC.

This rearrangement joins TRBV3-1 (or the pseudogene TRBV3-2) to TRBJ2-5, with D possibly matching TRBD2 (6 bases). The CDR3 totals 15 residues. The V gene lost 0 bases and the J gene lost 5 bases, with 13 bases spanning the gap. Germline loops: CDR1 LGHDT, CDR2 YNNKEL (reference sequence). The CDR3 spells CASSQELARGETQYF. The CDR3 DNA reads TGTGCCAGCAGCCAAGAGCTAGCTCGGGGGGAGACCCAGTACTTC.

V usage is TRBV19 and J usage is TRBJ1-3, with 9 bases identical to TRBD1. CDR1 is LNHDA, CDR2 SQIVND, per germline (reference sequence). The CDR3 runs to 15 residues. The trim removed 9 bases at V and 2 bases at J, leaving 8 bases unmatched. The CDR3 DNA is TGTGCCAGCCGACCGGACAGGGGAGCTGGAAACACCATATATTTT. As protein: CASRPDRGAGNTIYF.

In this sample, this clone turned up a few times. V usage is TRBV2 and J usage is TRBJ1-2; TRBD1 might be the D (6 bases). V shed 7 bases and J shed 8 bases, with 20 bases lying between them. This CDR3 is built from 14 residues. Germline V gives CDR1 SNHLY, CDR2 FYNNEI. The CDR3 region is CASKEQGPFGGYTF. CDR3 DNA sequence: TGTGCCAGCAAAGAACAGGGCCCCTTCGGCGGCTACACCTTC.

This rearrangement joins TRBV5-6 to TRBJ2-2, with TRBD1 matching over 7 bases. The J segment lost 3 bases and the V segment lost 5 bases, leaving 10 bases of the junction unmatched. The CDR3 sequence is 16 residues long. The V gene's germline CDR1 is SGHDT and CDR2 YYEEEE. CDR3: CASRDSGQSYTGELFF. DNA of the CDR3: TGTGCCAGCAGGGATTCGGGACAGAGTTACACCGGGGAGCTGTTTTTT.

This chain joins TRBV3-1 (or the pseudogene TRBV3-2) and TRBJ2-3; TRBD1 is a possible D gene (5 bases). The germline V and J ends were trimmed by 3 bases and 6 bases, with 16 bases remaining between them. The CDR3 totals 15 residues. The germline V gene has CDR1 LGHDT and CDR2 YNNKEL (reference sequence). CDR3 sequence: CASSQQGHPPDTQYF. Written as DNA, the CDR3 is TGTGCCAGCAGCCAGCAAGGACATCCCCCGGATACGCAGTATTTT.

The chain has TRBV28 and TRBJ1-5; D may be TRBD1 (6 bases). Trimming left V 6 bases short and J 6 bases short, with 15 bases between. Germline lookup yields CDR1 MDHEN and CDR2 SYDVKM. There are 14 residues in the CDR3. Here the CDR3 DNA reads TGTGCCAGCAGCCCCCCAGGGGAAGGTCAGCCCCAGCATTTT. This translates into CASSPPGEGQPQHF.

CDR3 sequence reads: CASSQALRGNEQFF. CDR3 sequence (DNA): TGTGCCAGCAGCCAAGCTTTGCGGGGCAATGAGCAGTTCTTC. V and J are TRBV3-1 (or the pseudogene TRBV3-2) and TRBJ2-1, with TRBD2 as a possible D gene (6 bases). V lost 1 base and J lost 6, with 10 bases in between. Germline assignment: CDR1 LGHDT and CDR2 YNNKEL (reference sequence). The CDR3 length is 14 residues.

The chain couples TRBV6-5 to TRBJ1-2; the match to TRBD1 covers 8 bases. The germline gives CDR1 MNHEY, CDR2 SVGAGI. The CDR3 spans 16 residues. V lost 2 bases and J lost 2; bases outside the gene matches: 7. CDR3 amino acids: CASSYTGTGPNYGYTF. For the CDR3, the DNA is TGTGCCAGCAGTTACACCGGGACAGGCCCCAACTATGGCTACACCTTC.

The chain carries TRBV15 and TRBJ2-5; D is unclear. Per the germline V gene, CDR1 is LNHNV and CDR2 is YYDKDF (reference sequence). V was pared by 0 bases and J by 5 bases, with 10 bases between. The CDR3 covers 14 residues. The CDR3 nucleotides are TGTGCCACCAGCAGAGATTTAGCATCGGAGACCCAGTACTTC. Translating gives CATSRDLASETQYF.